What follows are 4 T cell receptor beta chains derived from one specimen sequenced in a study of T cell responses to AZD1222 COVID-19 vaccine. The assay was immunoSEQ multiplex PCR, and TCRdb's table has in-frame clones only and misses some. The profile shows 95,000 to 100,000 clones, about nine tenths of them singletons. The sample in question was peripheral blood, obtained 28 days after the second AZD1222 dose. The receptor set was obtained from an adult who received the AZD1222 COVID-19 vaccine.

The chain links TRBV4-1 to TRBJ2-1; 11 nucleotides align to TRBD1. Per the germline V gene, CDR1 is MGHRA and CDR2 is YSYEKL. This CDR3 contains 18 residues. The trim removed 2 bases at V and 5 bases at J, leaving 11 bases unmatched. CDR3 in amino acids: CASSQNPTGTGGNNEQFF. CDR3 nucleotide sequence: TGCGCCAGCAGCCAAAATCCAACCGGGACAGGGGGAAACAATGAGCAGTTCTTC.

The chain carries TRBV9 and TRBJ2-1, with D possibly TRBD1 on 5 matching bases. Germline V lookup: CDR1 SGDLS, CDR2 YYNGEE. V lost 0 bases, J lost 7 bases, and 14 bases lay in between. There are 15 residues in the CDR3. The CDR3 DNA follows: TGTGCCAGCAGCGTAGTGCAGGGTCAGTGGAATGAGCAGTTCTTC. Residues: CASSVVQGQWNEQFF.

The chain carries TRBV19 and TRBJ1-2, with 8 bases lining up with TRBD1. With 2 bases clipped from V and 4 bases from J, the junction kept 9 bases outside the gene matches. The CDR3 is 16 amino acids. Germline V gene data show CDR1 as LNHDA and CDR2 as SQIVND (reference sequence). The CDR3 DNA sequence: TGTGCCAGTAGTATATTGGACGGACAGGGACTCTATGGCTACACCTTC. This codes for CASSILDGQGLYGYTF.

The chain uses TRBV30 and TRBJ2-5; 9 bases line up with TRBD2. The V and J ends lost 0 bases and 0 bases, in that order; junction bases with no gene match: 11. CDR1 and CDR2 from the germline V gene are GTSNPN and SVGIG (reference sequence). The CDR3 spans 18 residues. CDR3 coding DNA: TGTGCCTGGAGTGTAGGTTCACTAGCGGGTTCGTACCAAGAGACCCAGTACTTC. Its protein is CAWSVGSLAGSYQETQYF.